The clone carrying this TCR beta chain was seen a few times. Its cognate antigen is unknown. This entry belongs to a study of response to subunit inactivated influenza vaccine. General study results and limits: The study's authors posited that every seasonal influenza vaccination enlists few new T cells.

MiXCR, applied by TCRdb to the RT-PCR reads, yields one record per CDR3 protein. The table has over 150,000 distinct CDR3 sequences, around a tenth seen once. The sequenced sample was CD8+ T cells sorted from PBMCs, obtained roughly 24 months after vaccination. This clonotype originated in a man aged 50-75 years who received an inactivated influenza vaccine.

CDR3 nucleotides: TGCAGTGCCCCCGGACACCGACGGATCTACAATGAGCAGTTCTTC. It specifies CSAPGHRRIYNEQFF. This chain joins TRBV20-1 and TRBJ2-1, with a weak D call TRBD1 (5 bases). This CDR3 spans 15 amino acids. With 6 bases removed from V and 3 bases from J, the gap between germline ends came to 18 bases. Germline V gives CDR1 DFQATT, CDR2 SNEGSKA (reference sequence).